The 10 T cell receptor beta chains presented below share a single source sample, sequenced in a study of blood T cell repertoires in COVID-19. Sequencing used immunoSEQ multiplex PCR; TCRdb keeps in-frame clones, though not all of them. The sample includes about 87,000 clones, around 85% of them seen just once. Sequenced input: peripheral blood. Receptors originate from a woman of 80 years or more with COVID-19, enrolled during active disease.

This clone was seen a few times. The chain uses TRBV10-3 and TRBJ2-2; 8 positions agree with TRBD1. V was clipped by 4 bases and J by 0 bases; unmatched bases: 4. Germline V gives CDR1 ENHRY, CDR2 SYGVKD. CDR3 length equals 16 residues. The CDR3 DNA reads as TGTGCCATCAGTGGCGACAGGGGCCCGAACACCGGGGAGCTGTTTTTT. It specifies CAISGDRGPNTGELFF.

The chain has TRBV6-2 or TRBV6-3 and TRBJ1-2, with 8 bases fitting TRBD1. The V gene end was trimmed by 2 bases and the J gene end by 6 bases; junction bases not matched to a gene: 8. Per germline, CDR1 MNHEY and CDR2 SVGEGT. The CDR3 covers 15 residues. In nucleotides, the CDR3 is TGTGCCAGCAGTTACGGGCCCCCAGGGGGCCATGGCTACACCTTC. Translation: CASSYGPPGGHGYTF.

The chain is built from TRBV6-6 and TRBJ1-2; 7 bases align to TRBD1. The germline CDR1 and CDR2 sequences are MNHNY and SVGAGI (reference sequence). The V and J ends lost 7 bases and 5 bases, in that order; junction bases with no gene match: 7. CDR3 length: 13 residues. CDR3 sequence (DNA): TGTGCCAGCATAGGGCAGGGGGTTTATGGCTACACCTTC. This gives the protein CASIGQGVYGYTF.

The rearrangement links TRBV11-2 to TRBJ2-3; 13 bases are shared with TRBD2. The CDR3 totals 15 residues. Germline V gene lookup returns CDR1 SGHAT and CDR2 FQNNGV. Losses at the gene ends were 5 bases for V and 6 bases for J; bases not matched to a gene: 5. The CDR3 is CASSNGLAGVDTQYF. The CDR3 DNA sequence: TGTGCCAGCAGCAATGGACTAGCGGGAGTTGATACGCAGTATTTT.

The table lists this clone with a few counts. This rearrangement joins TRBV4-1 to TRBJ2-7; TRBD2 aligns across 13 bases. This CDR3 region has 15 residues. After removal of 3 bases from V and 3 bases from J, the junction contained 2 bases not matched to a gene. Germline CDR1 MGHRA, CDR2 YSYEKL. The CDR3 DNA sequence: TGCGCCAGCAGCCAGGGACTAGCGGGGAACTACGAGCAGTACTTC. It specifies CASSQGLAGNYEQYF.

The rearrangement joins TRBV7-9 to TRBJ2-3; D possibly corresponds to TRBD2 (6 bases). Per germline, CDR1 SEHNR and CDR2 FQNEAQ (reference sequence). With 8 bases removed from V and 6 bases from J, the gap between germline ends came to 15 bases. This CDR3 contains 13 residues. This CDR3 is CASEPEGRDTQYF. The CDR3 nucleotides read TGTGCCAGCGAGCCGGAGGGCCGGGATACGCAGTATTTT.

This chain uses TRBV18 with TRBJ2-5, with 8 nucleotides matching TRBD1. This CDR3 region has 16 residues. Trimming at V came to 4 bases and at J to 1 base, leaving 8 bases not matched to a gene. CDR1 is KGHSH, CDR2 LQKENI, per germline. CDR3 region: CASSLGGQGTQETQYF. The CDR3 DNA is TGTGCCAGCTCACTCGGTGGACAGGGAACCCAAGAGACCCAGTACTTC.

The V and J genes are TRBV18 and TRBJ2-5; 7 bases match TRBD2. Germline V gene data show CDR1 as KGHSH and CDR2 as LQKENI. This CDR3 has 14 amino acids. The junction had 7 bases not matched to a gene; V was cut back by 5 bases and J by 4 bases. The CDR3, as DNA: TGTGCCAGCTCATCCGGGGGGACTGGAGAGACCCAGTACTTC. It specifies CASSSGGTGETQYF.

The chain combines TRBV15 with TRBJ1-1, with a weak D call TRBD1 (5 bases). The V and J ends lost 0 bases and 4 bases respectively, with 9 bases between them. Germline CDR1 reads LNHNV; CDR2 reads YYDKDF (reference sequence). CDR3 length equals 14 residues. The CDR3 loop reads CATSRELGGTEAFF. CDR3 nucleotides: TGTGCCACCAGCAGAGAATTGGGGGGCACTGAAGCTTTCTTT.

This sequence joins TRBV4-3 and TRBJ1-1, with 7 bases matching TRBD1. This CDR3 has 18 amino acids. Germline assignment: CDR1 LGHNA and CDR2 YSLEER. V trimming: 3 bases; J trimming: 0 bases; junction bases outside the gene matches: 13. Written as DNA, the CDR3 is TGCGCCAGCAGCCATCTCCCCCCCACAGGGGTTATGAACACTGAAGCTTTCTTT. It yields the protein CASSHLPPTGVMNTEAFF.